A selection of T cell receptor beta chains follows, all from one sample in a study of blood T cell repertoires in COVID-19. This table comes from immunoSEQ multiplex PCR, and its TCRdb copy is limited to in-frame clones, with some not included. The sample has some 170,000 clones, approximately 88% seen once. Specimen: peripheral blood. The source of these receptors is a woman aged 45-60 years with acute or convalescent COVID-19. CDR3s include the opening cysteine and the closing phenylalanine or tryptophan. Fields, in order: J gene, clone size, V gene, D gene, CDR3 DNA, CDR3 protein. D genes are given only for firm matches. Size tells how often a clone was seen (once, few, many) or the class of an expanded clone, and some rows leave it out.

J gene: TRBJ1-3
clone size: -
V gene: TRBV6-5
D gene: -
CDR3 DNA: TGTGCCATCCTAACAGGCAACTCTGGAAACACCATATATTTT
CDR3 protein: CAILTGNSGNTIYF

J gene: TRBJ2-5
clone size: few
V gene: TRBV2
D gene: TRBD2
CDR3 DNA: TGTGCCAGCAGTGCGAGCGGGAGGGCCAAAGAGACCCAGTACTTC
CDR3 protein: CASSASGRAKETQYF

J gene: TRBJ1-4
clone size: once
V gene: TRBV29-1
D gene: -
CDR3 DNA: TGCAGCGTTGAACAGGGAACTAATGAAAAACTGTTTTTT
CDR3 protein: CSVEQGTNEKLFF

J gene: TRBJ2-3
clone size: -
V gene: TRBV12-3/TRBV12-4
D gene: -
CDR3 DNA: TGTGCCAGCAGTTCAGGGCCGGATACGCAGTATTTT
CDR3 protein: CASSSGPDTQYF

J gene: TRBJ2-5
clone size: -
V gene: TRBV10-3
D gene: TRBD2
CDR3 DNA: TGTGCCATCAGTGAAGTCCCCGGGAGGGCCCAAGAGACCCAGTACTTC
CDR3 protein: CAISEVPGRAQETQYF

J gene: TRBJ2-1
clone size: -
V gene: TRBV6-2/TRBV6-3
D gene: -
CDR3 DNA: TGTGCCAGCAGTTCTGACAGTTACAATGAGCAGTTCTTC
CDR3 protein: CASSSDSYNEQFF

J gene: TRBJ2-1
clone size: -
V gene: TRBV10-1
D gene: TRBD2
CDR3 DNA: TGCGCCAGCAGTGAGAATAGCGGGAGGGCCTACAATGAGCAGTTCTTC
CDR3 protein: CASSENSGRAYNEQFF

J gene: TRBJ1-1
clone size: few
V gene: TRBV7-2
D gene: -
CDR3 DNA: TGTGCCAGCAACAATCGGCCCCACAGTGGGAACACTGAAGCTTTCTTT
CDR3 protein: CASNNRPHSGNTEAFF

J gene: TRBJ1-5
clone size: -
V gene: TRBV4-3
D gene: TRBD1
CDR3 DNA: TGCGCCAGCAGCCGGTCACAGGGGGATCAGCCCCAGCATTTT
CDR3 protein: CASSRSQGDQPQHF

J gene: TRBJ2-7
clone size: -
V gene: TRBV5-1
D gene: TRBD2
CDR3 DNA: TGCGCCAGCAGCTTGGGCGGGACTAGCGGTTACGAGCAGTACTTC
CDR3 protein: CASSLGGTSGYEQYF

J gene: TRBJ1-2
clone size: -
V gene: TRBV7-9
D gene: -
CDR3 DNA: TGTGCCAGCAGCTTAAACTCGGGCTATGGCTACACCTTC
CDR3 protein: CASSLNSGYGYTF

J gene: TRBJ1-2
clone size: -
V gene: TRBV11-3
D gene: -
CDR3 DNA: TGTGCCAGCAGCTTAGAGGCCGGGAGCAACTATGGCTACACCTTC
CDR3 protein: CASSLEAGSNYGYTF

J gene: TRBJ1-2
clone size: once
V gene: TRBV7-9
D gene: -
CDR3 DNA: TGTGCCAGCAGCTTAGGGCCGGGGGATGGCTACACCTTC
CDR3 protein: CASSLGPGDGYTF

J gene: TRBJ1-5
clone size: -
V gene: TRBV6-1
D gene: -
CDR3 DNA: TGTGCCAGCAGTGAGAGGATCAATCAGCCCCAGCATTTT
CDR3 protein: CASSERINQPQHF

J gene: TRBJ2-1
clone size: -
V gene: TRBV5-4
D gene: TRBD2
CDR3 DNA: TGTGCCAGCAGCTTGGGGACTAGGGATTACGGTGAGCAGTTCTTC
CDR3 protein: CASSLGTRDYGEQFF

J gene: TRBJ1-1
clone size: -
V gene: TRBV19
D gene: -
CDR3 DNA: TGTGCCAGTAGTATTTCGGGGGACACTGAAGCTTTCTTT
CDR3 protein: CASSISGDTEAFF

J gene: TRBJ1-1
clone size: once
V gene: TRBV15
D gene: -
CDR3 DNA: TGTGCCACCAGCGAGGGAGAAGCTTTCTTT
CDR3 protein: CATSEGEAFF

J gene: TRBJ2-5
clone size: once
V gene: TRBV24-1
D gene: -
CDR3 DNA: TGTGCCACCCGACCTGGCCGGGAGCAAGAGACCCAGTACTTC
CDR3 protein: CATRPGREQETQYF

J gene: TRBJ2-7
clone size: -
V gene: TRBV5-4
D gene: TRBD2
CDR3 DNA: TGTGCCAGCAGCGCACTAGCGGGGGGGCTCTACGAGCAGTACTTC
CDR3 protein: CASSALAGGLYEQYF

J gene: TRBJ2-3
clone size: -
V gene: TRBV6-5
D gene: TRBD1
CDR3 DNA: TGTGCCAGCGGGGGACAGGGGTTTCATACGCAGTATTTT
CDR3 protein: CASGGQGFHTQYF

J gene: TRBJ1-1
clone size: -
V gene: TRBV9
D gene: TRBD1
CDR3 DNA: TGTGCCAGCAGCGTGGAGGGGGCGCGGACTGAAGCTTTCTTT
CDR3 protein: CASSVEGARTEAFF

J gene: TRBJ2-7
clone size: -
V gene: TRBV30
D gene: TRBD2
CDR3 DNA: TGTGCCTGGAGTGTACGCCCTCTACTAGCGGGGGGTTACGAGCAGTACTTC
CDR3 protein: CAWSVRPLLAGGYEQYF

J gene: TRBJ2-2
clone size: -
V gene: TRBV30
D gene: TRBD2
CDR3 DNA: TGTGCCTGGAGCCCCGTCAAAGCGGGGGAGTCGAACACCGGGGAGCTGTTTTTT
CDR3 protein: CAWSPVKAGESNTGELFF

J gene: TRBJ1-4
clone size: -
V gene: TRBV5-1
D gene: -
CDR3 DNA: TGCGCCAGCAGAAGCGGGGGGCCTAATGAAAAACTGTTTTTT
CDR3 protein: CASRSGGPNEKLFF

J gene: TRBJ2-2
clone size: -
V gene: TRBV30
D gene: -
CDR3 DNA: TGTGCCTGGAGTGTTGGAGGGGTTACCGGGGAGCTGTTTTTT
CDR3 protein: CAWSVGGVTGELFF

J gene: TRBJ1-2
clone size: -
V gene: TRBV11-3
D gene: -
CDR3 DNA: TGTGCCAGCAGCTTAACCAGTAGCTACTATGGCTACACCTTC
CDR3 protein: CASSLTSSYYGYTF

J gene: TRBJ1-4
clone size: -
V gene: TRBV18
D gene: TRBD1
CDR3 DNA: TGTGCCAGCTCGGCGGACAGGGTAGGAGAAAAACTGTTTTTT
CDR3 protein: CASSADRVGEKLFF

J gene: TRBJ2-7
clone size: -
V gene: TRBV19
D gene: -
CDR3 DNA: TGTGCCAGTAGTGGCAGACAGGGAGGATACGAGCAGTACTTC
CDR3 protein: CASSGRQGGYEQYF

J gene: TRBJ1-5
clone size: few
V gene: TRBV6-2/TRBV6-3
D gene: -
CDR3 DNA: TGTGCCAGCAGTTACGCGGACAGTCGTCAGCCCCAGCATTTT
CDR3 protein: CASSYADSRQPQHF

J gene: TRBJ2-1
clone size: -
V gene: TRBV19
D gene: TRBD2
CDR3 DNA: TGTGCCAGTAGTAGCGGACTAGGTGACTACAATGAGCAGTTCTTC
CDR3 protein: CASSSGLGDYNEQFF